Listed here are 5 T cell receptor beta chains from one sample, sequenced in a study of beta chain features in type 1 diabetes (dated by TCRdb to the late 2010s). The library came from the immunoSEQ multiplex PCR assay. All of the isolated RNA was reverse transcribed with the High Capacity cDNA Reverse Transcription Kit, so expressed TCRB transcripts were sequenced. TCRdb retrieved this table from immuneACCESS and kept in-frame rearrangements only. Not all clones are present; in checked studies, unresolved V genes account for under half, and no reason is known for the remainder. This sample comprises more than 250,000 clones, around 21% of them detected only once. Clones ranked in the top ten supply more than 0.025% of the sample. Summary of the overall study and its limitations: A moderate but significant shortening of TCRB CDR3 length was observed in type 1 diabetes patients in all four CD4+ subsets.

The antigens for these receptors are not known. Sequencing was done on a sample of naive CD4+ T cells from blood. According to the study, the label for this sample's cell subset or site signals: true naive CD4+ T cells. These receptors all come from a woman aged 40 to 50 with type 1 diabetes.

The V call is TRBV7-6, the J call TRBJ2-2; 8 nucleotides line up with TRBD1. The CDR3 runs to 16 residues. Germline assignment: CDR1 SGHVS and CDR2 FNYEAQ. J lost 2 bases, V lost 1 base, and 3 bases had no gene match. For the CDR3, the DNA is TGTGCCAGCAGCTTAGGACAGGGGATTAACACCGGGGAGCTGTTTTTT. It is translated as CASSLGQGINTGELFF.

The chain couples TRBV11-1 to TRBJ2-4, with a possible D match to TRBD1 (6 bases). The germline CDR1 and CDR2 sequences are SGHAT and FQDESV (reference sequence). The CDR3 consists of 14 residues. The V end was cut by 7 bases, the J end by 6 bases, with 16 bases between. CDR3 sequence reads: CASTPRGTLNIQYF. The CDR3 DNA reads TGTGCCAGCACACCAAGAGGGACACTAAACATTCAGTACTTC.

The V gene is TRBV2, the J gene TRBJ1-6; no clear D gene. V lost 3 bases and J lost 13, with 16 bases in between. The germline V gene encodes CDR1 SNHLY and CDR2 FYNNEI. CDR3 length: 14 amino acids. The CDR3 nucleotides are TGTGCCAGCAGTGAGGAGGACCGGCCTTCTCCCCTCCACTTT. This encodes CASSEEDRPSPLHF.

This clone was observed a handful of times. The V gene is TRBV2, the J gene TRBJ1-2; D may be TRBD1 (5 bases). Germline V gene lookup returns CDR1 SNHLY and CDR2 FYNNEI. The CDR3 is 15 residues long. Trimming left V 4 bases short and J 2 bases short, with 14 bases between. The CDR3 spells CASSGRDSPNYGYTF. For the CDR3, the DNA is TGTGCCAGCAGTGGGCGAGACAGTCCCAACTATGGCTACACCTTC.

This clone was picked up a small number of times. The chain carries TRBV2 and TRBJ1-2; TRBD1 might be the D (5 bases). The CDR3 is 14 amino acids. Germline V gives CDR1 SNHLY, CDR2 FYNNEI. With 1 base removed from V and 6 bases from J, the gap between germline ends came to 12 bases. CDR3 in amino acids: CASSEVEGRDGYTF. The DNA for the CDR3 is TGTGCCAGCAGTGAAGTGGAGGGGAGGGATGGCTACACCTTC. Looking up the rest from reference TRBV2 and TRBJ1-2 gives the full variable domain: EPEVTQTPSHQVTQMGQEVILRCVPISNHLYFYWYRQILGQKVEFLVSFYNNEISEKSEIFDDQFSVERPDGSNFTLKIRSTKLEDSAMYFCASSEVEGRDGYTFGSGTRLTVV.